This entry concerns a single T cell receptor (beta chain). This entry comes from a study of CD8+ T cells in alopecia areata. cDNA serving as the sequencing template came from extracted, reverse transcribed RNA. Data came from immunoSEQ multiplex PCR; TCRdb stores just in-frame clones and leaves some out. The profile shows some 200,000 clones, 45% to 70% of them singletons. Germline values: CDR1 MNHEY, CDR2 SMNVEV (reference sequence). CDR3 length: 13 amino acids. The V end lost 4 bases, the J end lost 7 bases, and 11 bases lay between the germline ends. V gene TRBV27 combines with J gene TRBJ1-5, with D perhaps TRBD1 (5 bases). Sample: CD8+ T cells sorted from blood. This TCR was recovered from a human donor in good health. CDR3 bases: TGTGCCAGCAGTTCGGCGGCAGGGCAGCCCCAGCATTTT. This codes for CASSSAAGQPQHF.